The 22 T cell receptor beta chains given below trace back to one sample, sequenced in a study of radiotherapy plus CTLA-4 blockade in lung cancer. Sequencing was performed with immunoSEQ multiplex PCR; in TCRdb, only in-frame clones are kept and a portion is missing. The repertoire holds roughly 110,000 clones, with 70% to 85% as singletons. Material: peripheral blood, obtained from a patient treated with radiotherapy plus ipilimumab. All receptors come from a human donor with non-small cell lung cancer that progressed on radiotherapy plus ipilimumab. Some clones in this sample may be carry-over from other donors' samples.

The rearrangement links TRBV6-6 to TRBJ2-7, with D hard to call. CDR3 size: 15 residues. Trimming shortened V by 7 bases and J by 0 bases, and 16 bases separated the two germline ends. The germline V gene has CDR1 MNHNY and CDR2 SVGAGI (reference sequence). The CDR3 here is CASTHRPGRSYEQYF. The CDR3 DNA reads as TGTGCCAGCACCCACAGACCCGGGCGCTCCTACGAGCAGTACTTC.

V is TRBV15 and J is TRBJ1-2; no definite D call. Germline CDR1 LNHNV, CDR2 YYDKDF (reference sequence). The CDR3 length is 16 residues. Trimming pared 0 bases from V and 2 bases from J, leaving 13 bases between. CDR3 coding DNA: TGTGCCACCAGCAGAGATACTTTAGCACTAAACTATGGCTACACCTTC. Translation gives CATSRDTLALNYGYTF.

CDR3 region: CASSLQPDTSTDTQYF. The CDR3 DNA reads TGTGCCAGCAGCTTACAGCCGGACACTAGCACAGATACGCAGTATTTT. The chain combines TRBV7-3 with TRBJ2-3; a possible D gene is TRBD1 (5 bases). CDR3 length equals 16 residues. CDR1 is SGHTA, CDR2 FQGTGA, per germline. V lost 2 bases to trimming and J lost 0 bases, with 12 bases between them.

As concerns this clone: A junction boundary mismatches the germline segment, possibly from a read error. This CDR3 is also generated by other DNA sequences in the sample. The CDR3 sequence: CASSRDRAGYTF. In nucleotides, the CDR3 is TGCGCCAGCAGCCGGGACAGGGCTGGCTACACCTTC. The genes are TRBV9 and TRBJ1-2; 9 bases fit TRBD1. The CDR3 is 12 residues long. Per germline, CDR1 SGDLS and CDR2 YYNGEE.

The chain couples TRBV18 to TRBJ1-3, with 9 bases that match TRBD1. This CDR3 is 18 amino acids long. V dropped 7 bases and J dropped 0; count of bases not matched to a gene: 13. Per germline, CDR1 KGHSH and CDR2 LQKENI. CDR3 protein: CASFTTGQGSTSGNTIYF. The CDR3 bases are TGTGCCAGCTTCACCACGGGACAGGGATCTACCTCTGGAAACACCATATATTTT.

This chain joins TRBV27 and TRBJ1-4, with 7 bases fitting TRBD1. Losses at the gene ends were 5 bases for V and 0 bases for J; bases not matched to a gene: 9. The CDR3 contains 17 residues. From germline, CDR1 is MNHEY and CDR2 SMNVEV (reference sequence). CDR3 nucleotides: TGTGCCAGCAGTCTCGGGACAGAAATTGCAACTAATGAAAAACTGTTTTTT. Its protein is CASSLGTEIATNEKLFF.

The chain carries TRBV5-1 and TRBJ2-7; TRBD1 matches 9 bases. The V and J ends lost 4 bases and 8 bases, in that order; junction bases with no gene match: 13. The CDR3 contains 15 residues. Germline-derived CDR1 and CDR2 are SGHRS and YFSETQ. In nucleotides, the CDR3 is TGCGCCAGCAGCCCGGGGACAGGGAATCTCGGTCAGCAGTACTTC. It translates to CASSPGTGNLGQQYF.

The chain carries TRBV19 and TRBJ1-1; weak D call: TRBD1 (6 bases). Germline V lookup: CDR1 LNHDA, CDR2 SQIVND (reference sequence). The CDR3 has 15 residues. Trimming removed 5 bases at V and 1 base at J, with 14 bases between. The CDR3 spells CASSWGAERNTEAFF. As DNA, the CDR3 is TGTGCCAGTAGTTGGGGGGCCGAAAGGAACACTGAAGCTTTCTTT.

This chain joins TRBV29-1 and TRBJ1-1, with 10 nucleotides matching TRBD1. Germline values: CDR1 SQVTM, CDR2 ANQGSEA. J was trimmed by 4 bases and V by 4 bases; bases with no gene match: 6. The CDR3 runs to 14 residues. Here the CDR3 reads CSVGRDRGSTEAFF. In DNA form, the CDR3 reads TGCAGCGTTGGGAGGGACAGGGGTAGCACTGAAGCTTTCTTT.

The chain couples TRBV9 to TRBJ1-5; no firm D call. CDR1 is SGDLS, CDR2 YYNGEE, per germline. The V gene lost 0 bases and the J gene lost 9 bases, with 10 bases spanning the gap. The CDR3 loop spans 13 amino acids. The CDR3 sequence is CASSVDSGWPQHF. CDR3 DNA sequence: TGTGCCAGCAGCGTAGACAGCGGTTGGCCCCAGCATTTT.

The chain combines TRBV9 with TRBJ1-5; D remains ambiguous. Trimming removed 0 bases from V and 4 bases from J, with 5 bases in between. Germline values: CDR1 SGDLS, CDR2 YYNGEE. The CDR3 is 13 amino acids. The CDR3 DNA follows: TGTGCCAGCAGCGTAGATGGTAATCAGCCCCAGCATTTT. Protein: CASSVDGNQPQHF. The variable domain in full, with the rest retrieved from reference TRBV9 and TRBJ1-5, is DSGVTQTPKHLITATGQRVTLRCSPRSGDLSVYWYQQSLDQGLQFLIQYYNGEERAKGNILERFSAQQFPDLHSELNLSSLELGDSALYFCASSVDGNQPQHFGDGTRLSIL.

The chain couples TRBV5-3 to TRBJ2-3; TRBD2 agrees at 10 bases. TRBV5-3 is labeled an ORF, and its function is uncertain. This CDR3 spans 19 amino acids. Trimming took 0 bases from V and 2 from J; bases not matched to a gene: 12. CDR3 residues: CARSLGLAGVNKDTDTQYF. The DNA for the CDR3 is TGTGCCAGAAGCTTGGGGCTAGCGGGGGTCAACAAAGACACAGATACGCAGTATTTT.

The chain uses TRBV28 and TRBJ1-2; D gene ambiguous. There are 14 residues in the CDR3. V dropped 2 bases and J dropped 6 bases, with 13 bases sitting between them. The germline V gene encodes CDR1 MDHEN and CDR2 SYDVKM. CDR3 sequence (DNA): TGTGCCAGCAGTTTAGAATTTGTAGGGCATGGCTACACCTTC. Its translation: CASSLEFVGHGYTF.

The V call is TRBV6-5, the J call TRBJ1-1; D gene uncertain. The germline V gene encodes CDR1 MNHEY and CDR2 SVGAGI. V was cut by 6 bases and J by 5 bases, with 16 bases left in between. The CDR3 spans 14 residues. The CDR3 sequence is CASRLTTTRTEAFF. The CDR3 nucleotides are TGTGCCAGCAGGCTAACAACGACCAGAACTGAAGCTTTCTTT.

The chain uses TRBV2 and TRBJ2-5; TRBD1 agrees at 9 bases. This CDR3 spans 15 amino acids. V dropped 6 bases and J dropped 1; count of bases not matched to a gene: 6. Germline CDR1 reads SNHLY; CDR2 reads FYNNEI. CDR3 residues: CASRVGTGIQETQYF. CDR3 in DNA: TGTGCCAGCAGGGTTGGGACAGGGATCCAAGAGACCCAGTACTTC.

The rearrangement joins TRBV4-1 to TRBJ1-2, with TRBD1 as a possible D gene (5 bases). The CDR3 has 15 amino acids. Germline loops: CDR1 MGHRA, CDR2 YSYEKL. V was shortened by 4 bases and J by 4 bases, with 16 bases between the two germline ends. Here the CDR3 DNA reads TGCGCCAGCAGCCCCGCCGGAAGGGGCCCCTATGGCTACACCTTC. Translated: CASSPAGRGPYGYTF.

This clone was seen a single time. V usage is TRBV15 and J usage is TRBJ2-3, with 11 positions matching TRBD2. The CDR3 consists of 17 residues. CDR1 is LNHNV, CDR2 YYDKDF, per germline (reference sequence). V lost 1 base and J lost 5; bases outside the gene matches: 8. The CDR3 spells CATSRGASSGGLDTQYF. CDR3 sequence (DNA): TGTGCCACCAGCAGAGGGGCTTCTAGCGGGGGGTTAGATACGCAGTATTTT.

The rearrangement joins TRBV23-1 to TRBJ2-7; D ambiguous. TRBV23-1 is placed among ORFs of uncertain function. The CDR3 runs to 15 residues. V lost 3 bases and J lost 0, with 12 bases in between. Here the CDR3 DNA reads TGCGCCAGCAGTCACCAGCCTTTGAGCTCCTACGAGCAGTACTTC. The encoded protein is CASSHQPLSSYEQYF.

This chain connects TRBV19 to TRBJ2-1; D is possibly TRBD1 (6 bases). This CDR3 is built from 17 residues. CDR1 and CDR2 from the germline V gene are LNHDA and SQIVND (reference sequence). Trimming removed 5 bases from V and 0 bases from J, with 17 bases in between. The CDR3 spells CASSSRDTPSSYNEQFF. DNA of the CDR3: TGTGCCAGTAGTTCTCGGGACACCCCGAGCTCCTACAATGAGCAGTTCTTC. Supplemented by reference TRBV19 and TRBJ2-1, the full variable domain reads DGGITQSPKYLFRKEGQNVTLSCEQNLNHDAMYWYRQDPGQGLRLIYYSQIVNDFQKGDIAEGYSVSREKKESFPLTVTSAQKNPTAFYLCASSSRDTPSSYNEQFFGPGTRLTVL.

The rearrangement joins TRBV5-4 to TRBJ1-6; tentative D call: TRBD1 (5 bases). The CDR3 totals 15 residues. CDR1 is SGHNT, CDR2 YYREEE, per germline (reference sequence). Trimming removed 1 base at V and 10 bases at J, with 15 bases between. The CDR3 coding sequence is TGTGCCAGCAGCTTGCCCGGGGCAGGTAGGTCACCCCTCCACTTT. Translated, it gives CASSLPGAGRSPLHF.

The rearrangement uses TRBV4-2 and TRBJ2-7, with TRBD2 identical over 8 bases. Germline CDR1 and CDR2: LGHNA and YNFKEQ. The CDR3 consists of 15 residues. The V gene end was trimmed by 4 bases and the J gene end by 6 bases; junction bases not matched to a gene: 11. The CDR3 sequence: CASSLGRGESSEQYF. The DNA of the CDR3 is TGTGCCAGCAGCCTTGGGCGGGGGGAAAGTTCCGAGCAGTACTTC.

This clone was counted a few times. The chain couples TRBV19 to TRBJ1-5, with TRBD1 as a possible D gene (5 bases). The germline V gene has CDR1 LNHDA and CDR2 SQIVND (reference sequence). Trimming removed 9 bases from V and 4 bases from J, with 16 bases in between. The CDR3 loop spans 14 amino acids. The CDR3 is CASRQFRGNQPQHF. The CDR3 DNA follows: TGTGCCAGCAGACAGTTCCGGGGGAATCAGCCCCAGCATTTT.